This TCR beta chain was identified during a study of blood T cell repertoires in COVID-19. With 5 bases removed from V and 1 base from J, the gap between germline ends came to 14 bases. CDR3 length equals 15 residues. Germline CDR1 is MNHNY and CDR2 is SVGAGI (reference sequence). Only in-frame clones appear in the TCRdb table, and some are missing; sequencing was by immunoSEQ multiplex PCR. Of under 200,000 clones in the sample, around 85% are singletons; the top ten hold roughly 9.2%. V and J are TRBV6-6 and TRBJ1-1; D gene unclear. The source material was peripheral blood. This TCR derives from an elderly woman with acute or convalescent COVID-19. In nucleotides, the CDR3 is TGTGCCAGCAGTACCCGAAACACCGCGAACACTGAAGCTTTCTTT. It is translated as CASSTRNTANTEAFF.